The TCR beta chain described here comes from a study of blood T cell repertoires in COVID-19. This CDR3 comprises 15 residues. CDR1 is MNHEY, CDR2 SVGEGT, per germline. The germline V and J ends were trimmed by 0 bases and 5 bases, with 13 bases remaining between them. Repertoires were generated with immunoSEQ multiplex PCR, while TCRdb's copy carries only in-frame clones and drops some. This table holds 200,000 to 300,000 clones, around 88% found once. The sample comprised peripheral blood. This chain links TRBV6-2 or TRBV6-3 with TRBJ2-5, with a possible D match to TRBD1 (6 bases). The receptor was derived from a woman aged 25 to 39 who had recovered from COVID-19. The CDR3 DNA is TGTGCCAGCAGTTACTCTTATGGGGGCCGGGAGACCCAGTACTTC. Translating gives CASSYSYGGRETQYF.